This entry lists 25 T cell receptor beta chains sequenced from one sample in a study of early T cells in non-severe SARS-CoV-2 infection. TCRdb independently ran MiXCR on the 5' RACE reads; one entry per CDR3 protein. The sample lists approximately 85,000 distinct CDR3 sequences, 9% to 15% occurring once. The specimen sequenced was whole blood. The source of these receptors is an adult who was a healthcare worker with PCR-confirmed SARS-CoV-2 infection or an uninfected control (not recorded which).

V and J are TRBV9 and TRBJ1-3, with 8 bases aligning to TRBD1. The germline V gene has CDR1 SGDLS and CDR2 YYNGEE. The CDR3 length is 15 residues. V was clipped by 4 bases and J by 1 base; unmatched bases: 4. CDR3 sequence: CASSTTGGSGNTIYF. In nucleotides, the CDR3 is TGTGCCAGCAGCACAACAGGGGGTTCTGGAAACACCATATATTTT.

Ten or more counts support this clonotype. The V gene is TRBV11-2, the J gene TRBJ2-5, with D possibly matching TRBD1 (6 bases). Germline CDR1 is SGHAT and CDR2 is FQNNGV. V was pared by 5 bases and J by 1 base, with 17 bases between. The CDR3 loop spans 16 amino acids. CDR3 region: CASSPRGFPTQETQYF. The CDR3 DNA reads as TGTGCCAGCAGCCCCAGGGGATTTCCTACCCAAGAGACCCAGTACTTC.

In its sample, this clonotype was seen many times. The rearrangement links TRBV9 to TRBJ2-1; possible D gene TRBD2, 5 bases. This CDR3 is 17 amino acids long. Between the trimmed V and J ends, which lost 4 bases and 4 bases, there was a span of 21 bases. The V gene's germline CDR1 is SGDLS and CDR2 YYNGEE. CDR3 loop: CASSSSGGPIQYNEQFF. The CDR3 DNA reads as TGTGCCAGCAGCTCGAGCGGAGGTCCGATCCAGTACAATGAGCAGTTCTTC.

J is TRBJ2-3 and V is TRBV2; possible D gene TRBD1, 6 bases. Germline values: CDR1 SNHLY, CDR2 FYNNEI. The V end was cut by 8 bases, the J end by 0 bases, with 15 bases between. The CDR3 has 15 amino acids. The CDR3 here is CASQGHQASTDTQYF. The CDR3 DNA reads TGTGCCAGCCAGGGACACCAAGCTAGCACAGATACGCAGTATTTT. Variable domain in full (rest from reference TRBV2 and TRBJ2-3): EPEVTQTPSHQVTQMGQEVILRCVPISNHLYFYWYRQILGQKVEFLVSFYNNEISEKSEIFDDQFSVERPDGSNFTLKIRSTKLEDSAMYFCASQGHQASTDTQYFGPGTRLTVL.

This clonotype was seen a handful of times. The rearrangement joins TRBV29-1 to TRBJ1-1; no definite D call. Germline V lookup: CDR1 SQVTM, CDR2 ANQGSEA. The CDR3 is 13 amino acids. Trimming cost V 8 bases and J 0 bases, with 13 bases left between them. The CDR3 sequence: CSMGNGVNTEAFF. For the CDR3, the DNA is TGCAGCATGGGTAACGGAGTGAACACTGAAGCTTTCTTT.

This clonotype occurred a few times. The J gene is TRBJ2-7, the V gene TRBV11-2; 7 bases map to TRBD1. The V segment lost 3 bases and the J segment 7 bases; nucleotides outside the gene matches: 0. The CDR3 consists of 11 residues. Looked up from germline, CDR1 is SGHAT and CDR2 is FQNNGV. The DNA of the CDR3 is TGTGCCAGCAGCTTGGACAGGGAGCAGTACTTC. This sequence encodes CASSLDREQYF. Using reference TRBV11-2 and TRBJ2-7 for the parts outside the CDR3, the full variable domain is EAGVAQSPRYKIIEKRQSVAFWCNPISGHATLYWYQQILGQGPKLLIQFQNNGVVDDSQLPKDRFSAERLKGVDSTLKIQPAKLEDSAVYLCASSLDREQYFGPGTRLTVT.

This sequence joins TRBV20-1 and TRBJ2-1; D tentatively fits TRBD1 or TRBD2 (6 bases each). Trimming cost V 0 bases and J 8 bases, with 20 bases left between them. Germline CDR1 and CDR2: DFQATT and SNEGSKA (reference sequence). This CDR3 region has 16 residues. The CDR3 bases are TGCAGTGCTAGAGATCCGGGGGCCCTATTTGGCGATGAGCAGTTCTTC. Translation: CSARDPGALFGDEQFF.

The genes are TRBV5-1 and TRBJ1-1; TRBD1 aligns across 7 bases. Germline trimming cut 4 bases from V and 5 bases from J; bases unmatched to any gene: 8. Germline-derived CDR1 and CDR2 are SGHRS and YFSETQ. The CDR3 length is 14 residues. This CDR3 is CASSPTGRGTEAFF. In nucleotides, the CDR3 is TGCGCCAGCAGCCCGACAGGGAGAGGGACTGAAGCTTTCTTT.

This sequence joins TRBV27 and TRBJ2-7; TRBD1 matches at 7 bases. The CDR3 runs 13 residues. Trimming at V came to 4 bases and at J to 2 bases, leaving 2 bases not matched to a gene. Germline CDR1 is MNHEY and CDR2 is SMNVEV (reference sequence). CDR3 region: CASSWDRTYEQYF. The CDR3 DNA reads TGTGCCAGCAGTTGGGACAGAACCTACGAGCAGTACTTC.

Regarding this clonotype: With a much larger clone just one base away, this may be a read error. No conserved phenylalanine or tryptophan ends this CDR3, so it is likely a read error. The genes are TRBV29-1 and TRBJ1-1; 8 positions agree with TRBD1. With 4 bases clipped from V and 3 bases from J, the junction kept 4 bases outside the gene matches. This CDR3 comprises 13 residues. Germline V CDR1 and CDR2: SQVTM, ANQGSEA. The CDR3 here is CSVGTGKYTEAFS. As DNA, the CDR3 is TGCAGCGTTGGGACAGGGAAATACACTGAAGCTTTCTCT.

J is TRBJ2-1 and V is TRBV20-1, with TRBD2 matching 9 bases. Germline-derived CDR1 and CDR2 are DFQATT and SNEGSKA (reference sequence). V lost 1 base and J lost 5; bases outside the gene matches: 6. The CDR3 covers 15 residues. The chain's CDR3 is CSARGLSGSDNEQFF. As DNA, the CDR3 is TGCAGTGCTAGAGGTCTTAGCGGGAGTGACAATGAGCAGTTCTTC.

In this sample, this clonotype turned up a few times. This chain connects TRBV21-1 to TRBJ2-7; the DNA was not compared with TRBD1, the D call given in the table. TRBV21-1 is a listed pseudogene. There are 14 residues in the CDR3. The CDR3: CASSTPGQNYEQYF. The CDR3 nucleotides read TGTGCCAGCAGCACACCGGGACAGAACTACGAGCAGTACTTC.

The sample holds a few counts of this clonotype. The chain employs TRBV7-9 and TRBJ2-1; D is uncertain. V was pared by 5 bases and J by 9 bases, with 20 bases between. The germline gives CDR1 SEHNR, CDR2 FQNEAQ (reference sequence). CDR3 size: 15 residues. CDR3 loop: CASSPDTRNIREQFF. The CDR3 region has the DNA TGTGCCAGCAGCCCTGACACAAGAAATATACGTGAGCAGTTCTTC. Based on the CDR3 plus reference TRBV7-9 and TRBJ2-1, the full variable domain is DTGVSQNPRHKITKRGQNVTFRCDPISEHNRLYWYRQTLGQGPEFLTYFQNEAQLEKSRLLSDRFSAERPKGSFSTLEIQRTEQGDSAMYLCASSPDTRNIREQFFGPGTRLTVL.

This clonotype came up a few times. The chain has TRBV5-4 and TRBJ1-4; 10 bases align to TRBD1. Germline V lookup: CDR1 SGHNT, CDR2 YYREEE (reference sequence). V lost 0 bases, J lost 5 bases, and 1 base stayed unmatched. The CDR3 has 15 residues. The CDR3 sequence: CASSLGGQGNEKLFF. Written as DNA, the CDR3 is TGTGCCAGCAGCTTGGGGGGACAGGGGAATGAAAAACTGTTTTTT. The variable domain in full, completed from reference TRBV5-4 and TRBJ1-4, reads ETGVTQSPTHLIKTRGQQVTLRCSSQSGHNTVSWYQQALGQGPQFIFQYYREEENGRGNFPPRFSGLQFPNYSSELNVNALELDDSALYLCASSLGGQGNEKLFFGSGTQLSVL.

The rearrangement uses TRBV18 and TRBJ2-1; D gene uncertain. V shed 3 bases and J shed 8 bases, with 11 bases lying between them. The CDR3 runs 13 residues. Germline CDR1 is KGHSH and CDR2 is LQKENI. The CDR3 protein is CASSPALRDEQFF. The CDR3 DNA sequence: TGTGCCAGCTCACCCGCCTTGCGTGATGAGCAGTTCTTC. The full variable domain, in which reference TRBV18 and TRBJ2-1 provide the parts outside the CDR3, is NAGVMQNPRHLVRRRGQEARLRCSPMKGHSHVYWYRQLPEEGLKFMVYLQKENIIDESGMPKERFSAEFPKEGPSILRIQQVVRGDSAAYFCASSPALRDEQFFGPGTRLTVL.

This clonotype was detected many times. The chain joins TRBV20-1 to TRBJ2-7; 12 bases fit TRBD2. CDR1 is DFQATT and CDR2 is SNEGSKA in the germline V gene (reference sequence). Germline trimming cut 3 bases from V and 2 bases from J; bases unmatched to any gene: 8. The CDR3 is 16 residues long. The CDR3 spells CSASRGLAGRAYEQYF. In DNA form, the CDR3 reads TGCAGTGCTAGCAGAGGACTAGCGGGGCGGGCCTACGAGCAGTACTTC.

This clonotype has at least ten counts. The chain couples TRBV11-2 to TRBJ2-7; D not certain. The CDR3 extends over 15 amino acids. The V gene lost 8 bases and the J gene lost 4 bases, with 21 bases spanning the gap. Germline V gives CDR1 SGHAT, CDR2 FQNNGV. CDR3 protein: CASSPRLGEDYEQYF. In nucleotides, the CDR3 is TGTGCCAGCTCGCCTAGGCTAGGTGAAGATTACGAGCAGTACTTC.

This clonotype has ten or more counts. V and J are TRBV12-3 or TRBV12-4 and TRBJ2-5; TRBD2 agrees at 9 bases. V dropped 6 bases and J dropped 6; count of bases not matched to a gene: 14. CDR3 size: 16 residues. CDR3 DNA sequence: TGTGCCAGCAGCCCCGGACTAGCGAATGGGGGCAAGACCCAGTACTTC. This encodes CASSPGLANGGKTQYF.

This clonotype was counted only a few times. J is TRBJ2-7 and V is TRBV28; 7 bases agree with TRBD1. V trimming: 9 bases; J trimming: 0 bases; junction bases outside the gene matches: 5. This CDR3 spans 13 amino acids. Germline CDR1 reads MDHEN; CDR2 reads SYDVKM. CDR3 sequence reads: CASRRGSSYEQYF. The DNA of the CDR3 is TGTGCCAGTCGCAGGGGGAGCTCCTACGAGCAGTACTTC.

This clonotype has only a few counts. The chain carries TRBV29-1 and TRBJ1-2, with D tentatively TRBD1 (5 bases). The CDR3 extends over 14 amino acids. V was trimmed by 5 bases and J by 8 bases, leaving 21 bases between them. CDR1 and CDR2 from the germline V gene are SQVTM and ANQGSEA. The CDR3 region has the DNA TGCAGCGTTCGAATTTTTAATCAGGGTAGGGGCTACACCTTC. This sequence encodes CSVRIFNQGRGYTF.

This clonotype was detected only a few times. The chain couples TRBV20-1 to TRBJ1-1; D is uncertain. Per the germline V gene, CDR1 is DFQATT and CDR2 is SNEGSKA (reference sequence). V was pared by 4 bases and J by 4 bases, with 13 bases between. This CDR3 region has 13 residues. CDR3 sequence: CSANVPGITEAFF. CDR3 sequence (DNA): TGCAGTGCTAACGTCCCTGGTATCACTGAAGCTTTCTTT.

In its sample, this clonotype was seen a few times. The chain couples TRBV11-1 to TRBJ1-1; D uncertain. This CDR3 region has 13 residues. V lost 2 bases, J lost 1 base, and 5 bases lay in between. Germline V lookup: CDR1 SGHAT, CDR2 FQDESV (reference sequence). DNA of the CDR3: TGTGCCAGCAGCTTACGGAGGAACACTGAAGCTTTCTTT. It codes for CASSLRRNTEAFF.

This chain uses TRBV12-3 or TRBV12-4 with TRBJ2-1; D gene unclear. The V end was cut by 6 bases, the J end by 6 bases, with 15 bases between. The CDR3 runs 14 residues. The CDR3: CASRETGAGNEQFF. The CDR3 DNA is TGTGCCAGCAGAGAGACCGGAGCCGGCAATGAGCAGTTCTTC.

The rearrangement uses TRBV18 and TRBJ2-1, with D perhaps matching TRBD1 or TRBD2 (6 bases each). Deletions cut 0 bases from V and 7 bases from J, with 13 bases between. The CDR3 covers 15 residues. Per germline, CDR1 KGHSH and CDR2 LQKENI. CDR3 coding DNA: TGTGCCAGCTCACCACCTATTTCGGGGGCGAATGAGCAGTTCTTC. It specifies CASSPPISGANEQFF.

This clonotype was observed a handful of times. The J gene is TRBJ2-1, the V gene TRBV12-3 or TRBV12-4, with 8 bases matching TRBD2. The trim removed 5 bases at V and 0 bases at J, leaving 9 bases unmatched. The length of the CDR3 is 17 residues. CDR3 amino acids: CASSPVAGRGSYNEQFF. As DNA, the CDR3 is TGTGCCAGCAGTCCCGTAGCGGGAAGGGGCTCCTACAATGAGCAGTTCTTC.